What follows are 9 T cell receptor beta chains derived from one specimen sequenced in a study of cytomegalovirus exposure and HLA in healthy donors. The PCR ran on 60 Vbeta and 13 Jbeta primers. Produced via immunoSEQ multiplex PCR; TCRdb's table is partial and in-frame only. Among approximately 160,000 clones listed, roughly 78% were seen once. Sequencing used PBMCs. The receptors shown here come from a woman aged 50 to 60 in good health and CMV-seropositive.

V and J are TRBV30 and TRBJ1-2; no definite D call. CDR1 and CDR2 from the germline V gene are GTSNPN and SVGIG (reference sequence). V lost 3 bases to trimming and J lost 8 bases, with 10 bases between them. This CDR3 spans 11 amino acids. The CDR3 nucleotides read TGTGCCTGGAGGCCCCGGGAGGGCTACACCTTC. It translates to CAWRPREGYTF.

This chain connects TRBV9 to TRBJ2-1, with 8 bases matching TRBD2. Per the germline V gene, CDR1 is SGDLS and CDR2 is YYNGEE. V dropped 3 bases and J dropped 7; count of bases not matched to a gene: 15. CDR3 size: 17 residues. The CDR3 DNA is TGTGCCAGCAGCGATTCTATGGGCGGGGGGACAACTAATGAGCAGTTCTTC. It codes for CASSDSMGGGTTNEQFF.

The V and J genes are TRBV5-6 and TRBJ2-2; D may be TRBD1 (5 bases). CDR1 is SGHDT and CDR2 is YYEEEE in the germline V gene. The CDR3 length is 16 residues. With 0 bases removed from V and 5 bases from J, the gap between germline ends came to 14 bases. The CDR3, as DNA: TGTGCCAGCAGCTTGGTGAAGGGCAGGGCAACCGGGGAGCTGTTTTTT. Amino acid sequence: CASSLVKGRATGELFF.

The chain employs TRBV9 and TRBJ2-5; 7 bases align to TRBD2. CDR3 length equals 13 residues. Trimming at V came to 4 bases and at J to 3 bases, leaving 3 bases not matched to a gene. CDR1 and CDR2 (germline): SGDLS, YYNGEE. The CDR3 is CASSSGLEETQYF. The CDR3 nucleotides are TGTGCCAGCAGCTCAGGACTAGAAGAGACCCAGTACTTC.

This chain joins TRBV11-3 and TRBJ2-2; tentative D call: TRBD2 (6 bases). This CDR3 contains 14 residues. Germline V gene sequence: CDR1 SGHNT, CDR2 YENEEA. V was shortened by 5 bases and J by 5 bases, with 12 bases between the two germline ends. The CDR3 sequence is CASSPGAVTGELFF. The DNA for the CDR3 is TGTGCCAGCAGCCCGGGAGCGGTTACCGGGGAGCTGTTTTTT. The whole variable domain, filled in from reference TRBV11-3 and TRBJ2-2, reads EAGVVQSPRYKIIEKKQPVAFWCNPISGHNTLYWYLQNLGQGPELLIRYENEEAVDDSQLPKDRFSAERLKGVDSTLKIQPAELGDSAVYLCASSPGAVTGELFFGEGSRLTVL.

The chain recombines TRBV11-2 with TRBJ1-1, with TRBD1 matching over 7 bases. CDR1 SGHAT and CDR2 FQNNGV come from the germline V gene. After removal of 5 bases from V and 3 bases from J, the junction contained 6 bases not matched to a gene. The CDR3 is made up of 14 amino acids. CDR3 loop: CASSHRGGHTEAFF. CDR3 DNA sequence: TGTGCCAGCAGCCACAGGGGTGGGCACACTGAAGCTTTCTTT.

This rearrangement joins TRBV27 to TRBJ2-5; 8 bases are a match to TRBD2. In germline, CDR1 is MNHEY, CDR2 SMNVEV (reference sequence). CDR3 length: 16 residues. V lost 4 bases and J lost 1; bases outside the gene matches: 8. This CDR3 reads CASSWGRGGSQETQYF. Written as DNA, the CDR3 is TGTGCCAGCAGTTGGGGACGGGGGGGATCCCAAGAGACCCAGTACTTC.

This clone has only a few counts. The gene calls are TRBV2 and TRBJ2-1, with D uncertain. CDR3 size: 11 residues. Trimming took off 7 bases at V and 7 bases at J, with 8 bases between the two ends. In germline, CDR1 is SNHLY, CDR2 FYNNEI. CDR3 sequence reads: CASKSRNEQFF. The CDR3 DNA sequence: TGTGCCAGCAAATCTAGGAATGAGCAGTTCTTC.

The chain has TRBV6-5 and TRBJ1-2; D remains ambiguous. CDR3 size: 14 residues. The germline gives CDR1 MNHEY, CDR2 SVGAGI. Trimming took 2 bases from V and 2 from J, leaving 9 bases between them. CDR3 sequence reads: CASSYTRRNYGYTF. The DNA of the CDR3 is TGTGCCAGCAGTTACACTAGACGGAACTATGGCTACACCTTC.